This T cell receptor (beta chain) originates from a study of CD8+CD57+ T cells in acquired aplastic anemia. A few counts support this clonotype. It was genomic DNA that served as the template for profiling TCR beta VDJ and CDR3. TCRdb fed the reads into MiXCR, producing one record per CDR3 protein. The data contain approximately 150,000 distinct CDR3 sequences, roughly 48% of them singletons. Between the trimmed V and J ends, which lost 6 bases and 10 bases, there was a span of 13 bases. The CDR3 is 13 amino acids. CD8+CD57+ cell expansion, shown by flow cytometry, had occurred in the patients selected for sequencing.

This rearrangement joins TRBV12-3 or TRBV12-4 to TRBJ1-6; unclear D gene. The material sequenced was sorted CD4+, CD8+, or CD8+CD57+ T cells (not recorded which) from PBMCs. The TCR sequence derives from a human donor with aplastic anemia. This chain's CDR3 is CASSPPLASPLHF. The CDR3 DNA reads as TGTGCCAGCAGCCCACCTTTGGCCTCACCCCTCCACTTT.